The clone carrying this T cell receptor beta chain was counted a single time. One end of the junction does not line up with germline, which may come from a read error. The CDR3 sequence is 13 residues long. CDR1 is MGHDK and CDR2 is SYGVNS in the germline V gene. The data belong to a study of radiotherapy plus CTLA-4 blockade in lung cancer. In the study overall: Objective responses emerged in around 19% of patients, and 25% to 40% attained disease control.

The repertoire was sequenced with immunoSEQ multiplex PCR; TCRdb's copy has only in-frame clones and lacks some. The sample yields 70,000 to 95,000 clones, under 85% seen once. The chain joins TRBV25-1 to TRBJ2-7, with 7 bases fitting TRBD1. The specimen was peripheral blood, collected from a patient treated with radiotherapy plus ipilimumab. The sequence was collected from a human donor with non-small cell lung cancer that progressed on radiotherapy plus ipilimumab. CDR3 DNA: TGTGCCAGCCGTGACAGGGAGTCCTACGAGCAGTACTTC. It yields the protein CASRDRESYEQYF.